This record concerns one T cell receptor (beta chain) sequence. Some clones are missing from TCRdb's copy, which holds only in-frame ones; the method was immunoSEQ multiplex PCR. This table holds 80,000 to 95,000 clones, 90% to 96% found once. These data come from a study of technical replicates of blood from a few donors. Per germline, CDR1 SNHLY and CDR2 FYNNEI. CDR3 length equals 13 residues. Trimming removed 7 bases at V and 3 bases at J, with 12 bases between. This sequence originates from a human donor in good health. Input material: T cells isolated from PBMCs. This chain connects TRBV2 to TRBJ1-1; D is perhaps TRBD1 (6 bases). CDR3 nucleotide sequence: TGTGCCAGCAATCGGGACACCGACACTGAAGCTTTCTTT. Translation gives CASNRDTDTEAFF.